This TCR beta chain comes out of a study of control samples from healthy donors and cancer patients. Repertoires were generated with immunoSEQ multiplex PCR, while TCRdb's copy carries only in-frame clones and drops some. In the table there are about 230,000 clones, almost 85% of which are singletons. The CDR3 extends over 15 amino acids. Germline CDR1 is MRHNA and CDR2 is SNTAGT. The V gene lost 6 bases and the J gene lost 0 bases, with 9 bases spanning the gap. This clone was counted many times. Sequenced input: PBMCs. This chain uses TRBV6-4 with TRBJ2-6; the D is unclear. The source is a woman aged 55-69 years with lung cancer. The CDR3 DNA follows: TGTGCCAGCAGGGCACAGCCCTCTGGGGCCAACGTCCTGACTTTC. Translation gives CASRAQPSGANVLTF.